This TCR beta chain was observed in a study of shared clonotypes between healthy human individuals. Broader study findings: Sampling was confined to blood; repertoires within tissues likely differ. Shared clonotypes across all four donors exceeded non-shared ones in generation probability.

Naive CD8 cells comprised CD45RO-negative, CCR7-positively selected cells, excluding terminally differentiated effector memory CD45RA+ cells. Looked up from germline, CDR1 is SGHDT and CDR2 is YYEEEE. The CDR3 consists of 12 residues. Deletions cut 4 bases from V and 4 bases from J, with 9 bases between. To note about this clone: What it binds is unknown. This sample also contains other DNA sequences that code for the same CDR3.

TCRdb's table, derived via immunoSEQ multiplex PCR, lists solely in-frame clones and lacks some. The data hold about 2 million clones, with about 95% observed a single time. Sequencing was done on a sample of naive CD8+ T cells sorted from blood. This chain connects TRBV5-6 to TRBJ2-7; D remains unclear. This TCR was recovered from a man between 18 and 29 years old in good health. The CDR3 region has the DNA TGTGCCAGCAGCAGTGACTTATACGAGCAGTACTTC. Translated: CASSSDLYEQYF.